This T cell receptor (beta chain) appears in the sequencing data of a study of spatial heterogeneity in lung cancer. Turning to the study itself: Detected sequences consistently included more beta-chain ones than alpha-chain ones.

This clonotype occurred many times. Antigen unknown. TCR cDNA molecules each carried a unique molecular identifier. One entry per CDR3 protein, called by TCRdb with MiXCR from the 5' RACE reads. The table lists 80,000 to 95,000 distinct CDR3 sequences, around 8.6% of them singletons. This CDR3 region has 14 residues. V shed 2 bases and J 3 bases; nucleotides not matched to a gene: 1. Looked up from germline, CDR1 is SGHRS and CDR2 is YFSETQ. Described time point: sample taken at primary tumor resection. No cells were sorted before sequencing. The whole RNA sequenced was extracted from tumor, nontumor lung or frozen PBMC. Study-level results: Ubiquitous expanded tumor TCRs showed up in blood more at resection than follow-up.

This specimen was PBMCs, taken at surgery. This chain uses TRBV5-1 with TRBJ2-5; TRBD2 agrees at 10 bases. The source is a male donor with early-stage non-small cell lung cancer. The chain's CDR3 is CASSFGTSEETQYF. CDR3 coding DNA: TGCGCCAGCAGCTTCGGGACTAGCGAAGAGACCCAGTACTTC. Together with reference TRBV5-1 and TRBJ2-5, the CDR3 gives the full variable domain: KAGVTQTPRYLIKTRGQQVTLSCSPISGHRSVSWYQQTPGQGLQFLFEYFSETQRNKGNFPGRFSGRQFSNSRSEMNVSTLELGDSALYLCASSFGTSEETQYFGPGTRLLVL.